Listed below are T cell receptor beta chains from one sample, sequenced in a study of blood T cell repertoires in COVID-19. The assay was immunoSEQ multiplex PCR, and TCRdb's table has in-frame clones only and misses some. The profile shows a few hundred thousand clones, 82% of them singletons. Sequencing was done on a sample of peripheral blood. Receptor source: a woman between 70 and 85 years old with COVID-19, enrolled during active disease. The CDR3 runs from the conserved cysteine through the conserved F or W. A D gene is named only where the DNA matches it firmly. Expanded clones are given a class, and other clones once, few, many or no size at all.

>TRBJ2-7|many|TRBV28|TRBD1
CASTPQGKAGYEQYF
TGTGCCAGCACCCCACAGGGGAAAGCCGGCTACGAGCAGTACTTC
>TRBJ2-5|.|TRBV5-1|.
CASSLAIRGTPQETQYF
TGCGCCAGCAGCTTGGCCATTCGTGGTACACCCCAAGAGACCCAGTACTTC
>TRBJ2-1|.|TRBV9|.
CASSVDRVRNEQFF
TGTGCCAGCAGCGTAGATCGGGTAAGAAATGAGCAGTTCTTC
>TRBJ2-1|.|TRBV30|TRBD2
CAWSVLTSAYNEQFF
TGTGCCTGGAGTGTATTAACTAGCGCTTACAATGAGCAGTTCTTC
>TRBJ2-3|.|TRBV7-2|.
CASSLDRGADTQYF
TGTGCCAGCAGCCTGGATAGGGGCGCAGATACGCAGTATTTT
>TRBJ2-7|.|TRBV7-2|TRBD2
CASSSGRGGYEQYF
TGTGCCAGCAGCTCGGGACGGGGGGGCTACGAGCAGTACTTC
>TRBJ2-3|.|TRBV29-1|.
CSSSFSPSTDTQYF
TGCAGCTCCTCCTTCAGTCCTAGCACAGATACGCAGTATTTT
>TRBJ1-5|.|TRBV10-3|.
CAISESGPNQPQHF
TGTGCCATCAGTGAGTCGGGGCCCAATCAGCCCCAGCATTTT
>TRBJ1-6|.|TRBV30|TRBD1
CAWQAGTGKGNSPLHF
TGTGCCTGGCAGGCGGGGACAGGGAAGGGTAATTCACCCCTCCACTTT
>TRBJ2-1|.|TRBV24-1|TRBD1
CATSDSDRNEQFF
TGTGCCACCAGTGACTCGGACAGGAATGAGCAGTTCTTC
>TRBJ2-3|.|TRBV4-1|TRBD2
CASSRRLAGGVPTDTQYF
TGCGCCAGCAGCCGGCGACTAGCGGGAGGTGTCCCCACAGATACGCAGTATTTT
>TRBJ2-5|.|TRBV7-7|.
CASFGGETQYF
TGTGCCAGCTTTGGGGGGGAGACCCAGTACTTC
>TRBJ2-7|.|TRBV29-1|.
CSVESDTLYEQYF
TGCAGCGTTGAGTCGGACACCCTCTACGAGCAGTACTTC
>TRBJ2-1|.|TRBV7-9|.
CASRFIAVPNEQFF
TGTGCCAGCAGATTTATAGCGGTCCCAAATGAGCAGTTCTTC
>TRBJ1-1|.|TRBV3-1/TRBV3-2|.
CASSPERGNTEAFF
TGTGCCAGCAGTCCCGAGCGGGGGAACACTGAAGCTTTCTTT
>TRBJ1-2|.|TRBV7-8|.
CASSSGVYYGYTF
TGTGCCAGCAGCTCCGGGGTTTACTATGGCTACACCTTC
>TRBJ1-2|.|TRBV28|TRBD1
CASRPGGVDYGYTF
TGTGCCAGCAGACCAGGGGGCGTGGACTATGGCTACACCTTC
>TRBJ1-4|.|TRBV6-5|.
CASTKDGRPNEKLFF
TGTGCCAGCACTAAGGACGGGAGACCTAATGAAAAACTGTTTTTT
>TRBJ1-4|once|TRBV28|.
CASSLAGSVEKLFF
TGTGCCAGCAGTTTAGCAGGGTCGGTTGAAAAACTGTTTTTT
>TRBJ1-1|.|TRBV6-5|.
CASRRENTEAFF
TGTGCCAGCAGAAGAGAGAACACTGAAGCTTTCTTT
>TRBJ1-3|.|TRBV30|TRBD1
CAWSVGTGGRNTIYF
TGTGCCTGGAGTGTAGGGACAGGGGGCAGGAACACCATATATTTT
>TRBJ2-5|few|TRBV10-3|TRBD1
CAIRPETGVETQYF
TGTGCCATCAGACCTGAAACAGGGGTAGAGACCCAGTACTTC
>TRBJ2-5|.|TRBV19|TRBD1
CASSVPGDRVEETQYF
TGTGCCAGTAGCGTACCTGGGGACAGGGTCGAGGAGACCCAGTACTTC
>TRBJ2-6|.|TRBV19|.
CASGLNSGANVLTF
TGTGCCAGCGGACTCAACTCTGGGGCCAACGTCCTGACTTTC
>TRBJ1-2|.|TRBV3-1/TRBV3-2|.
CASSQDNLRSLNFFYGYTF
TGTGCCAGCAGCCAGGACAATCTGCGCTCCCTGAACTTCTTCTATGGCTACACCTTC
>TRBJ1-6|.|TRBV7-9|TRBD1
CASSDTGVSPLHF
TGTGCCAGCAGCGATACAGGGGTTTCACCCCTCCACTTT
>TRBJ2-1|.|TRBV5-8|TRBD1
CASSRKTGPFSDEQFF
TGTGCCAGCAGCCGAAAGACAGGGCCCTTTTCGGATGAGCAGTTCTTC
>TRBJ1-1|.|TRBV7-2|.
CVSSLKAGPEAFF
TGTGTCAGCAGCTTAAAGGCAGGGCCTGAAGCTTTCTTT
>TRBJ2-7|.|TRBV20-1|.
CSAGRGYEQYF
TGCAGTGCTGGCCGGGGCTACGAGCAGTACTTC
>TRBJ1-5|few|TRBV7-2|.
CASSFAREGQPQHF
TGTGCCAGCAGCTTCGCGAGGGAGGGTCAGCCCCAGCATTTT
>TRBJ1-1|.|TRBV7-7|.
CASSRTVNTEAFF
TGTGCCAGCAGCCGCACAGTGAACACTGAAGCTTTCTTT
>TRBJ1-1|.|TRBV21-1|.
CARTEEAFF
TGTGCCAGGACAGAAGAAGCTTTCTTT
>TRBJ1-5|.|TRBV19|.
CASKDSRRNQPQHF
TGTGCCAGTAAAGACAGTAGACGGAATCAGCCCCAGCATTTT
>TRBJ1-1|.|TRBV6-5|.
CASSKRGGLGTEAFF
TGTGCCAGCAGCAAGAGGGGGGGGTTGGGCACTGAAGCTTTCTTT
>TRBJ2-7|once|TRBV2|TRBD2
CASRGGTSGSKGYEQYF
TGTGCCAGCAGGGGAGGGACTAGCGGGAGCAAGGGGTACGAGCAGTACTTC
>TRBJ1-5|.|TRBV19|TRBD1
CASSNRGGDQPQHF
TGTGCCAGCTCAAACAGGGGTGGCGATCAGCCCCAGCATTTT
>TRBJ1-2|.|TRBV28|TRBD1
CASSVSGTGVYGYTF
TGTGCCAGCAGTGTCTCCGGGACAGGGGTCTATGGCTACACCTTC
>TRBJ1-2|.|TRBV5-1|.
CASSTQQGGNYGYTF
TGCGCCAGCAGCACCCAACAGGGTGGGAACTATGGCTACACCTTC
>TRBJ2-1|.|TRBV24-1|.
CATSDRSPGSSEQFF
TGTGCCACCAGTGACCGCTCCCCGGGATCGAGTGAGCAGTTCTTC
>TRBJ1-1|.|TRBV11-2|.
CASSLEQMANTEAFF
TGTGCCAGCAGCTTAGAACAAATGGCTAACACTGAAGCTTTCTTT
>TRBJ1-2|.|TRBV12-5|.
CASGGDTTNYGYTF
TGTGCTAGTGGGGGGGACACTACTAACTATGGCTACACCTTC
>TRBJ1-1|.|TRBV3-1/TRBV3-2|.
CASSQERWAGANTEAFF
TGTGCCAGCAGCCAAGAAAGGTGGGCAGGGGCGAACACTGAAGCTTTCTTT
>TRBJ1-6|.|TRBV9|TRBD1
CASSAASGGARNSPLHF
TGTGCCAGCAGCGCGGCCTCAGGGGGCGCGCGGAATTCACCCCTCCACTTT